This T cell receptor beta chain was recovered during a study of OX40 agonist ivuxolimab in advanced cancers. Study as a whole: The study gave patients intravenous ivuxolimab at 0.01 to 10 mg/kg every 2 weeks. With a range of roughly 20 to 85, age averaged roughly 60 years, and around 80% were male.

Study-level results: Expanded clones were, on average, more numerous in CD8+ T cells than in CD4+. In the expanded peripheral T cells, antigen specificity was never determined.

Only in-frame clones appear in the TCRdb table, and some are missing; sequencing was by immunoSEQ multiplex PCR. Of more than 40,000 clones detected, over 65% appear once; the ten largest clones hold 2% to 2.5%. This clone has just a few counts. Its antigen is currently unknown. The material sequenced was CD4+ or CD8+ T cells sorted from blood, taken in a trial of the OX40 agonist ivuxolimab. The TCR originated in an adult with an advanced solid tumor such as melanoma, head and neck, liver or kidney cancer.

The CDR3 sequence is CASSFGTLAAETQYF. CDR3 nucleotides: TGTGCCAGCAGTTTCGGGACTCTCGCCGCCGAGACCCAGTACTTC. J is TRBJ2-5 and V is TRBV28; D is possibly TRBD2 (6 bases). Germline V gene lookup returns CDR1 MDHEN and CDR2 SYDVKM. The length of the CDR3 is 15 residues. Trimming took 3 bases from V and 5 from J, leaving 16 bases between them.